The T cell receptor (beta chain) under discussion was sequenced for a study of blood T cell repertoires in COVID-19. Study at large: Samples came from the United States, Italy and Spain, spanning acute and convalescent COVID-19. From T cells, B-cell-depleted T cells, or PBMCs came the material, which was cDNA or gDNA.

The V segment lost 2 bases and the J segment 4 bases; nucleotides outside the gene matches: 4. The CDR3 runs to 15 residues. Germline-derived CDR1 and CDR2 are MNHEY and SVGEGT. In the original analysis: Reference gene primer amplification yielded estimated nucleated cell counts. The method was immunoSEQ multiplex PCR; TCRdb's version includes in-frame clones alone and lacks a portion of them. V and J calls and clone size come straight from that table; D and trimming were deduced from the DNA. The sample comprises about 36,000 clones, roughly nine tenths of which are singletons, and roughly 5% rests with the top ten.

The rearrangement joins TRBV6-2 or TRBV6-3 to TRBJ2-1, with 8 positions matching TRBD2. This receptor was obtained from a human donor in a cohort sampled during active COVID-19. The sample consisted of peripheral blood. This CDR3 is CASSYREGSYNEQFF. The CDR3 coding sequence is TGTGCCAGCAGTTACCGGGAGGGTAGTTACAATGAGCAGTTCTTC.